The 8 T cell receptor beta chains given below trace back to one sample, sequenced in a study of metastatic and nonmetastatic thyroid tumors. No treatment had been given to any patient before thyroid surgery. TCRdb reprocessed the PCR reads via MiXCR. Seen here are roughly 64,000 clones, 4% to 5% observed once, and the top ten hold 20% to 25%. Sequencing was done on a sample of blood. The receptors derive from a female donor with papillary thyroid cancer or a benign thyroid nodule (not recorded which). Some clones in this sample may be carry-over from other donors' samples.

This clone was counted ten times or more. J is TRBJ2-7 and V is TRBV5-6; 10 bases are a match to TRBD1. The junction had 7 bases not matched to a gene; V was cut back by 0 bases and J by 4 bases. In germline, CDR1 is SGHDT, CDR2 YYEEEE. CDR3 length: 16 residues. CDR3 amino acids: CASSLAGQGGSYEQYF. The CDR3 DNA reads as TGTGCCAGCAGCTTGGCCGGACAGGGGGGCTCGTACGAGCAGTACTTC.

The chain carries TRBV28 and TRBJ2-7; no definite D call. The CDR3 extends over 12 amino acids. Germline-derived CDR1 and CDR2 are MDHEN and SYDVKM. Trimming shortened V by 6 bases and J by 3 bases, and 9 bases separated the two germline ends. DNA of the CDR3: TGTGCCAGCAGCGGTAGGATCTACGAGCAGTACTTC. Its translation: CASSGRIYEQYF.

In regard to this clone: An end of the junction differs from the germline gene, which may be a read error. This chain joins TRBV24-1 and TRBJ2-1; TRBD2 agrees at 9 bases. This CDR3 spans 18 amino acids. Looked up from germline, CDR1 is KGHDR and CDR2 is SFDVKD. CDR3 sequence: CATSDLGASGVPYNEHFF. CDR3 DNA sequence: TGTGCCACCAGTGACCTTGGGGCTAGCGGGGTCCCCTACAATGAGCATTTCTTC.

This clone showed up many times. The rearrangement links TRBV12-3 or TRBV12-4 to TRBJ2-7; possible D gene TRBD2, 6 bases. The V and J ends lost 7 bases and 1 base respectively, with 14 bases between them. The CDR3 is 14 residues long. CDR3 in DNA: TGTGCCAGCAAACGGGACTTACTATCCTACGAGCAGTACTTC. Amino acid sequence: CASKRDLLSYEQYF.

This clone was seen many times. An end of the junction differs from the germline gene, which may be a read error. This chain uses TRBV20-1 with TRBJ1-3; 10 nucleotides match TRBD1. In germline, CDR1 is DFQATT, CDR2 SNEGSKA (reference sequence). The CDR3 runs to 15 residues. The CDR3 loop reads CSAADRGRTGNAIYF. The DNA of the CDR3 is TGCAGTGCTGCCGACAGGGGGCGAACTGGAAACGCCATATATTTT.

This clone was seen a handful of times. This chain joins TRBV20-1 and TRBJ1-2; no firm D call. The CDR3 loop spans 16 amino acids. The V gene's germline CDR1 is DFQATT and CDR2 SNEGSKA (reference sequence). The germline V and J ends were trimmed by 0 bases and 5 bases, with 19 bases remaining between them. The CDR3 DNA is TGCAGTGCTAGAGATCTGAACACCCGCCCTGAGTATGGCTACACCTTC. Translated: CSARDLNTRPEYGYTF.

The J gene is TRBJ2-7, the V gene TRBV7-9; D is ambiguous. This CDR3 region has 12 residues. V lost 3 bases and J 4 bases, leaving 7 bases between the germline ends. Germline V gene lookup returns CDR1 SEHNR and CDR2 FQNEAQ (reference sequence). This chain's CDR3 is CASSFGQYEQYF. The CDR3, as DNA: TGTGCCAGCAGCTTCGGGCAGTACGAGCAGTACTTC.

This clone was recorded many times. The chain employs TRBV6-1 and TRBJ1-5, with D maybe TRBD1 (6 bases). This CDR3 region has 13 residues. The germline V gene has CDR1 MNHNS and CDR2 SASEGT. Trimming took off 6 bases at V and 4 bases at J, with 10 bases between the two ends. The CDR3 DNA sequence: TGTGCCAGCAGAATACAGGGAAATCAGCCCCAGCATTTT. Residues: CASRIQGNQPQHF.